This TCR beta chain was recorded in a study of identical twins (dated by TCRdb to about 2016). A note on the overall study: The study deep-sequenced TCR alpha and beta repertoires from monozygotic twins, unrelated adults of various ages and cord blood to test whether fetal clonotypes persist. To rule out contamination, replicate twin experiments were performed at different times with different library preparation protocols.

Reading the germline V gene (reference sequence) gives CDR1 LNHNV and CDR2 YYDKDF. The CDR3, from cysteine to phenylalanine, totals 13 residues. Only the CDR3 DNA is retained, 39 bases long and in frame from the first base. The V end loses 0 bases and the J end loses 6 bases, and a stretch of 8 bases separates them. This clonotype showed up just a few times. What this receptor recognizes is not known. Within one base of it there is no much larger clone, and no base qualities were kept. All donors were healthy Caucasians. The twin cohort comprised three pairs of female monozygotic twins, all aged about 18 to 29 years. RNA for TCR libraries was isolated from peripheral blood mononuclear cells. Libraries were prepared through 5' RACE. The sample was run on an Illumina HiSeq 2000. A universal primer binding site was added through template switching, and the final cDNA carried a unique molecular identifier so that TCR cDNA molecules could be counted accurately. Specific primers in the conserved constant-segment region were used to synthesize first-strand cDNA for TCR alpha and beta chains. To control for contamination, every cDNA library was double barcoded, receiving both a SMART-Mk sample barcode and Illumina barcodes. TruSeq adapter sequences and Illumina sample barcodes were added in two successive PCR steps. Sequencing of the TCR alpha and beta cDNA libraries was done on the Illumina HiSeq platform using custom primers. Concerning the study's data processing: Raw reads were processed with MiGEC to extract unique molecular identifiers, and MiXCR was used to determine CDR3 positions. For each individual, recombination models were inferred using an EM algorithm with the repgenHMM and IGoR tools. The analysis of shared clonotypes was done with the tcR package in R, with sharing normalized by the product of cloneset sizes. To study raw recombination without the effects of thymic and clonal selection, out-of-frame nonproductive sequences were analyzed. TCRdb handled the public reads itself, with Q25 trimming in fastp and clone calling in MiXCR, and kept productive beta chains. Rows matching on CDR3 protein sequence are summarized as one entry with the most common DNA and genes. It is TCRdb's table, rather than the study itself, that gives the V and J calls and clone size. The sample yields some 690,000 distinct CDR3 sequences; about 20% were counted once. The top ten constitute more than 4% of the sample.

Overall study results and their limits: Fewer insertions were carried by abundant cord blood beta clonotypes, a similar but weaker trend appeared in young adult naive repertoires, and no such trend appeared in memory repertoires. Invariant T cells such as MAIT and iNKT could partly confound zero-insertion analyses, although diverse VJ usage argued against such confounding for most clonotypes. Because the same donors could not be followed over many years, the conclusions depended on cross-sectional statistical analysis. In beta out-of-frame sequences, excess twin sharing was weaker, because having fewer shared sequences lowered the signal-to-noise ratio. Recombination models systematically underestimated out-of-frame TCR alpha sharing in monozygotic twins but agreed with sharing between unrelated individuals. Compared with coincidental sharing between unrelated individuals, out-of-frame TCR alpha sequences shared between twins had an excess of sequences with low generation probability.

This same sample was also taken into another study, of T cells expressing NK-cell markers. The second paper states: In sorted CD3+CD56+NKG2C+, CD3+CD56+NKG2C- and CD3+CD56-NKG2C+ T-cell subsets from eight donors, TCR beta-chain repertoires were profiled. Seven of the eight sequenced donors were HCMV-seropositive and one was HCMV-seronegative. To restrict sorting to alphabetaTCR-expressing T cells, an anti-gammadeltaTCR antibody was added in several experiments. In over 5 donors, the dominant CD3+CD56+NKG2C+ clonotypes were among the top 10 CD8+ clonotypes and accounted for about 1.0-7.5% of CD8+ T cells. Those dominant clonotypes were again the most abundant among CD3+CD56-NKG2C+ cells in several donors, at roughly 25-65%. It remained unclear whether the expanded NKG2C-expressing T cell clones were specific for HCMV antigens. The study sequenced eight donors, all healthy volunteers chosen at random: three men and five women. HCMV serostatus was determined by detecting HCMV-specific IgG in serum with a commercial ELISA kit. For over five donors, unsorted PBMC were also used to sequence bulk peripheral blood T-cell repertoires. MIGEC handled demultiplexing of the reads and grouping by UMI, while MiTCR was used to assemble and quantify clonotypes. To remove erroneous sequences, TCR cDNA sequences were retained only when supported by two or more reads. Downstream repertoire analysis used the tcR package, and clonotypes were matched across fractions by CDR3 nucleotide sequence plus V segment. VDJmatch was used to annotate antigen specificity against VDJdb, with one amino acid substitution in CDR3 permitted.

Sequencing was done on a sample of PBMCs. Recombination connected TRBV15 to TRBJ1-2; a tentative D match to TRBD1 spans 5 bases. The receptor was derived from a young woman in good health. The DNA sequence is as follows: TGTGCCACCAGCAGAGATCGGGGGGATGGCTACACCTTC. Translated, it gives CATSRDRGDGYTF.